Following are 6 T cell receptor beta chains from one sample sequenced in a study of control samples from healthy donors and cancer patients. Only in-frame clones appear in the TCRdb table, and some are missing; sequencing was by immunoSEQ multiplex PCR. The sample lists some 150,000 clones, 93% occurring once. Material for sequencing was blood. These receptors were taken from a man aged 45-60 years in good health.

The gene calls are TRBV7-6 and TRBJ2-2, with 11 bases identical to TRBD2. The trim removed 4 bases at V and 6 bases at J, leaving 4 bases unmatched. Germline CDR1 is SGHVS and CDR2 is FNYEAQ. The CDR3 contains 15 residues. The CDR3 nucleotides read TGTGCCAGCAGCTATTATAGCGGGAGGGCCGGGGAGCTGTTTTTT. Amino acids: CASSYYSGRAGELFF.

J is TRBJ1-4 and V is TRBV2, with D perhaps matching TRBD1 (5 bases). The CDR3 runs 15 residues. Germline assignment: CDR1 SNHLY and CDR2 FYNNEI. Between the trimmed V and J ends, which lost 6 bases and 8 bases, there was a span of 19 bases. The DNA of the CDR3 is TGTGCCAGCAGGGCAGGAGGGGCGCAGACCGAAAAACTGTTTTTT. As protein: CASRAGGAQTEKLFF.

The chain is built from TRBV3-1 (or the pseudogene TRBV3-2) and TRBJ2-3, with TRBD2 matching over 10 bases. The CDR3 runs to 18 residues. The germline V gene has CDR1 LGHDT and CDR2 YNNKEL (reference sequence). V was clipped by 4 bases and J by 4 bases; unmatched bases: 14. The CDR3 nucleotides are TGTGCCAGCAGCCTACGCCCTCTAGCGGGAGTAGGGTCAGATACGCAGTATTTT. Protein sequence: CASSLRPLAGVGSDTQYF.

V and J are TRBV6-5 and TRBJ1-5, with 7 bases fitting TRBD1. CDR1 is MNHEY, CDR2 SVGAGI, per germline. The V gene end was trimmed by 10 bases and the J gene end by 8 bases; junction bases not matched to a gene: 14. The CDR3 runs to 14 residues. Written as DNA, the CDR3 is TGTGCCATTAAGCCCCTCGACAGGGTCGAGCCCCAGCATTTT. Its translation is CAIKPLDRVEPQHF.

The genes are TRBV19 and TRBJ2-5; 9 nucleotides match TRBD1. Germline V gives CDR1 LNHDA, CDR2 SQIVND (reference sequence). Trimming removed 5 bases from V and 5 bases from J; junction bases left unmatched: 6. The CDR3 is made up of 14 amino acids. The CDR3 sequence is CASSYRGPLETQYF. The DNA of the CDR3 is TGTGCCAGTAGTTACAGGGGGCCTCTCGAGACCCAGTACTTC.

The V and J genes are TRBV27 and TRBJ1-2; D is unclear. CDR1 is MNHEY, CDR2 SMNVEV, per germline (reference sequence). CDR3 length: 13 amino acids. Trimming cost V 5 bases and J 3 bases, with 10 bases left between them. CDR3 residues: CASSQREYYGYTF. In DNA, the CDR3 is TGTGCCAGCAGTCAGCGCGAATACTATGGCTACACCTTC.